Presented here are 11 T cell receptor beta chains from one specimen sequenced in a study of T cell changes during pregnancy in multiple sclerosis (dated by TCRdb to the late 2010s). Libraries were made using the immunoSEQ multiplex PCR assay. Entries here come from immuneACCESS through TCRdb and include only in-frame sequences with V and J called. Some clones fail to appear in such tables; in the studies checked, an unresolved V gene covers under half of the shortfall, and the cause of the remainder is unknown. The sample profile shows about 48,000 clones; approximately 95% of them were found once. The ten top clones hold 0.47% of the sample. The sample consisted of CD4+ T cells from peripheral blood mononuclear cells, taken in the first trimester of pregnancy. These receptors came from a female donor with multiple sclerosis, enrolled in a pregnancy study.

The V and J genes are TRBV11-1 and TRBJ1-1; D gene uncertain. The CDR3 length is 12 residues. Germline CDR1 is SGHAT and CDR2 is FQDESV (reference sequence). Deletions cut 5 bases from V and 0 bases from J, with 4 bases between. The CDR3 region has the DNA TGTGCCAGCAGCCACATGAACACTGAAGCTTTCTTT. Protein: CASSHMNTEAFF. Combining the CDR3 with reference TRBV11-1 and TRBJ1-1 gives the whole variable domain EAEVAQSPRYKITEKSQAVAFWCDPISGHATLYWYRQILGQGPELLVQFQDESVVDDSQLPKDRFSAERLKGVDSTLKIQPAELGDSAMYLCASSHMNTEAFFGQGTRLTVV.

The chain carries TRBV6-5 and TRBJ1-5; 9 positions agree with TRBD1. The CDR3 has 14 residues. V was clipped by 6 bases and J by 6 bases; unmatched bases: 6. Germline V gene sequence: CDR1 MNHEY, CDR2 SVGAGI. CDR3 DNA sequence: TGTGCCAGCAGAGCCGGGACAGGGCTTCAGCCCCAGCATTTT. Translation: CASRAGTGLQPQHF.

This rearrangement joins TRBV6-5 to TRBJ1-6; D unclear. Trimming shortened V by 0 bases and J by 10 bases, and 13 bases separated the two germline ends. In germline, CDR1 is MNHEY, CDR2 SVGAGI. The CDR3 spans 15 residues. The CDR3 coding sequence is TGTGCCAGCAGTTACTCGAATTCACTCGGGTCACCCCTCCACTTT. It yields the protein CASSYSNSLGSPLHF.

This rearrangement joins TRBV6-5 to TRBJ1-3, with 9 nucleotides matching TRBD1. The CDR3 sequence is 15 residues long. With V trimmed by 5 bases and J by 2 bases, 4 bases remained unmatched. Germline CDR1 MNHEY, CDR2 SVGAGI. CDR3 sequence: CASSATGGTGNTIYF. The CDR3 nucleotides are TGTGCCAGCAGTGCGACAGGGGGGACTGGAAACACCATATATTTT.

The chain joins TRBV5-1 to TRBJ2-5; possible D gene TRBD1, 7 bases. Trimming took 5 bases from V and 3 from J, leaving 17 bases between them. The CDR3 has 15 amino acids. The germline V gene has CDR1 SGHRS and CDR2 YFSETQ. The CDR3, as DNA: TGCGCCAGCAGGAGAGGAGGGGGCCAAAAAGAGACCCAGTACTTC. It encodes CASRRGGGQKETQYF. The whole variable domain, filled in from reference TRBV5-1 and TRBJ2-5, reads KAGVTQTPRYLIKTRGQQVTLSCSPISGHRSVSWYQQTPGQGLQFLFEYFSETQRNKGNFPGRFSGRQFSNSRSEMNVSTLELGDSALYLCASRRGGGQKETQYFGPGTRLLVL.

The genes are TRBV5-1 and TRBJ2-7; 10 bases align to TRBD1. The length of the CDR3 is 16 residues. With 4 bases clipped from V and 6 bases from J, the junction kept 13 bases outside the gene matches. Germline CDR1 SGHRS, CDR2 YFSETQ. CDR3 in amino acids: CASSTNLRDRGSEQYF. CDR3 sequence (DNA): TGCGCCAGCAGCACCAACCTCCGGGACAGGGGATCCGAGCAGTACTTC.

The DNA for the CDR3 is TGTGCCAGCAGCCGACTAGGGCAAGAGACCCAGTACTTC. Translating it yields CASSRLGQETQYF. The chain links TRBV7-9 to TRBJ2-5; D may be TRBD2 (6 bases). There are 13 residues in the CDR3. Trimming pared 5 bases from V and 2 bases from J, leaving 9 bases between. Looked up from germline, CDR1 is SEHNR and CDR2 is FQNEAQ (reference sequence).

The chain recombines TRBV19 with TRBJ1-1; D is unresolved. This CDR3 contains 14 residues. Germline V lookup: CDR1 LNHDA, CDR2 SQIVND (reference sequence). Trimming stripped 1 base from V and 4 bases from J, with 10 bases between. CDR3 residues: CASSIAGGTTEAFF. The DNA for the CDR3 is TGTGCCAGTAGTATAGCAGGAGGAACCACTGAAGCTTTCTTT.

This clone was seen a handful of times. The rearrangement joins TRBV5-1 to TRBJ1-2, with 8 bases lining up with TRBD1. The junction had 10 bases not matched to a gene; V was cut back by 7 bases and J by 5 bases. CDR1 is SGHRS, CDR2 YFSETQ, per germline. This CDR3 has 14 amino acids. CDR3 protein: CASGNRGRPYGYTF. The CDR3 nucleotides read TGCGCCAGCGGGAACAGGGGGAGACCTTATGGCTACACCTTC.

This chain connects TRBV14 to TRBJ2-3, with 10 bases identical to TRBD2. Germline-derived CDR1 and CDR2 are SGHDN and FVKESK. This CDR3 is built from 15 residues. V gave up 2 bases and J gave up 5 bases; unmatched junction bases: 4. In DNA, the CDR3 is TGTGCCAGCAGCCAACTAGCGGGGGTAGTAGATACGCAGTATTTT. It specifies CASSQLAGVVDTQYF. The entire variable domain, with the rest obtained from reference TRBV14 and TRBJ2-3, is as follows: EAGVTQFPSHSVIEKGQTVTLRCDPISGHDNLYWYRRVMGKEIKFLLHFVKESKQDESGMPNNRFLAERTGGTYSTLKVQPAELEDSGVYFCASSQLAGVVDTQYFGPGTRLTVL.

J is TRBJ1-2 and V is TRBV5-1; D not certain. CDR3 size: 15 residues. V was shortened by 2 bases and J by 4 bases, with 15 bases between the two germline ends. The germline V gene has CDR1 SGHRS and CDR2 YFSETQ. CDR3: CASSFHWEQGYGYTF. In DNA, the CDR3 is TGCGCCAGCAGCTTCCACTGGGAGCAAGGCTATGGCTACACCTTC.